This T cell receptor beta chain emerged from a study of beta chain features in type 1 diabetes. The authors sorted CD4+ naive, central memory, regulatory and stem cell-like memory cells via CD45RO/CCR7/CD25/CD127/CD95/CD27. There are 16 residues in the CDR3. CDR1 and CDR2 (germline): GTSNPN, SVGIG (reference sequence). V lost 1 base, J lost 0 bases, and 7 bases stayed unmatched. Expressed TCRB transcripts were sequenced because the entire RNA isolate underwent reverse transcription. Naive, central memory and regulatory T cell samples averaged about 3.4 million reads. Only in-frame clones appear in the TCRdb table, and some are missing; sequencing was by immunoSEQ multiplex PCR. This table has more than 300,000 clones, about 14% appearing once.

This clonotype was obtained from a woman aged 18-35 years in good health. Sequencing used naive CD4+ T cells from blood. V gene TRBV30 combines with J gene TRBJ2-3, with 7 bases that match TRBD1. The CDR3 reads CAWSGQGSPSTDTQYF. The CDR3 DNA follows: TGTGCCTGGAGTGGACAGGGCAGCCCTAGCACAGATACGCAGTATTTT.